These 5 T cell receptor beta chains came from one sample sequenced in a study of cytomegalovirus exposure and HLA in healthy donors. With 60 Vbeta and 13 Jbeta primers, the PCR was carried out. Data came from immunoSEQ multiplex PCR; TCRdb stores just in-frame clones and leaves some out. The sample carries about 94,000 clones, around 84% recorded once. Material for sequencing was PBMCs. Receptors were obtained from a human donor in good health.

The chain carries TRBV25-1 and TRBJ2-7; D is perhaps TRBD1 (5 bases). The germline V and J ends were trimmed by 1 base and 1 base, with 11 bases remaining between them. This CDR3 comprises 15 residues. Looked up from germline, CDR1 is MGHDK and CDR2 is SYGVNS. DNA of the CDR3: TGTGCCAGCAGTGAATTAGGAGACAGTTCCTACGAGCAGTACTTC. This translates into CASSELGDSSYEQYF.

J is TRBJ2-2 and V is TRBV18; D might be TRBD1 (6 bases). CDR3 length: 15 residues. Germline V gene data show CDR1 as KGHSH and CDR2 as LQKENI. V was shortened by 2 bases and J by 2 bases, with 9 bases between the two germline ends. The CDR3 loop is CASSPGDINTGELFF. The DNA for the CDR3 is TGTGCCAGCTCACCAGGGGACATAAACACCGGGGAGCTGTTTTTT.

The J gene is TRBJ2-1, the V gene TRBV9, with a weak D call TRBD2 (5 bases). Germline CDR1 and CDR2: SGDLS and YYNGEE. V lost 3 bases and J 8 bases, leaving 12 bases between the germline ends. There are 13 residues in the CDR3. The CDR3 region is CASSGTYGDEQFF. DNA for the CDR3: TGTGCCAGCAGCGGAACGTACGGGGATGAGCAGTTCTTC.

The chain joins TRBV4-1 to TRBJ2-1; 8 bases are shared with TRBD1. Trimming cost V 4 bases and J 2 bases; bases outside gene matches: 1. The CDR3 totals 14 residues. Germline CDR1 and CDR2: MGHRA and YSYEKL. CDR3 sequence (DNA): TGCGCCAGCAGCCTCAGGGGGCCCTACAATGAGCAGTTCTTC. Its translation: CASSLRGPYNEQFF.

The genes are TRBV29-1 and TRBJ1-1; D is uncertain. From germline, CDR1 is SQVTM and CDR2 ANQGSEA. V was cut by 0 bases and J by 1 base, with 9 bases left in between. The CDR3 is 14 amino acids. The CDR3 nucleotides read TGCAGCGTTGAAGATCTTCGGGGGAACACTGAAGCTTTCTTT. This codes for CSVEDLRGNTEAFF.